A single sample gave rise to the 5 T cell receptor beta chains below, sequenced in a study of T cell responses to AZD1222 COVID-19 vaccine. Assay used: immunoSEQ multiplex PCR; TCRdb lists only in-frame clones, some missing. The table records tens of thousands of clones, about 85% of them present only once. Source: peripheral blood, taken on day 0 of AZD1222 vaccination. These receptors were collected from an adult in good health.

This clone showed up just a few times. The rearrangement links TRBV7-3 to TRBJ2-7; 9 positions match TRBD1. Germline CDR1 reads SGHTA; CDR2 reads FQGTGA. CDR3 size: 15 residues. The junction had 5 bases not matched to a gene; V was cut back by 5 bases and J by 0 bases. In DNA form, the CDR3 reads TGTGCCAGCAGCCCGGGACAGGGAAGCTCCTACGAGCAGTACTTC. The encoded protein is CASSPGQGSSYEQYF.

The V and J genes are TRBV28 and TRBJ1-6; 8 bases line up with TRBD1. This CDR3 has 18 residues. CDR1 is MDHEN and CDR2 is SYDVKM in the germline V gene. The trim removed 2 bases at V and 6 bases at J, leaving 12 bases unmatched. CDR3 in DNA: TGTGCCAGCAGTTTAGACTCTTGGAGGACAGGGCCTAATTCACCCCTCCACTTT. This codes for CASSLDSWRTGPNSPLHF.

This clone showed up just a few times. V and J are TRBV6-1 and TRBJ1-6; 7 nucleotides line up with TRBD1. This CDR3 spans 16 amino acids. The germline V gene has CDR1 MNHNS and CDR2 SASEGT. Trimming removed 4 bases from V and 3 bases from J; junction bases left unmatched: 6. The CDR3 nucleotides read TGTGCCAGCAGTGGCCACAGGGGAAACTATAATTCACCCCTCCACTTT. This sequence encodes CASSGHRGNYNSPLHF.

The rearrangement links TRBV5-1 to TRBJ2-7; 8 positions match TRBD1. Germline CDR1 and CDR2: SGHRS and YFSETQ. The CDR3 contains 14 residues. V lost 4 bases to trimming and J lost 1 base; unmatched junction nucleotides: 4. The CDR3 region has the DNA TGCGCCAGCAGCCCCGGGACAGGTTCCTACGAGCAGTACTTC. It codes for CASSPGTGSYEQYF. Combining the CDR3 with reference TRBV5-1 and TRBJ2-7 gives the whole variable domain KAGVTQTPRYLIKTRGQQVTLSCSPISGHRSVSWYQQTPGQGLQFLFEYFSETQRNKGNFPGRFSGRQFSNSRSEMNVSTLELGDSALYLCASSPGTGSYEQYFGPGTRLTVT.

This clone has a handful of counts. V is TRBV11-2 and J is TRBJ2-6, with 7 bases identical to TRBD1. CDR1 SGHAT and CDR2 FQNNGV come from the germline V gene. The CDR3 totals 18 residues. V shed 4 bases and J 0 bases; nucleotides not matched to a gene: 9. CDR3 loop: CASSSPNRGTSGANVLTF. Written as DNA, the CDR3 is TGTGCCAGCAGCTCGCCCAACAGGGGAACCTCTGGGGCCAACGTCCTGACTTTC.